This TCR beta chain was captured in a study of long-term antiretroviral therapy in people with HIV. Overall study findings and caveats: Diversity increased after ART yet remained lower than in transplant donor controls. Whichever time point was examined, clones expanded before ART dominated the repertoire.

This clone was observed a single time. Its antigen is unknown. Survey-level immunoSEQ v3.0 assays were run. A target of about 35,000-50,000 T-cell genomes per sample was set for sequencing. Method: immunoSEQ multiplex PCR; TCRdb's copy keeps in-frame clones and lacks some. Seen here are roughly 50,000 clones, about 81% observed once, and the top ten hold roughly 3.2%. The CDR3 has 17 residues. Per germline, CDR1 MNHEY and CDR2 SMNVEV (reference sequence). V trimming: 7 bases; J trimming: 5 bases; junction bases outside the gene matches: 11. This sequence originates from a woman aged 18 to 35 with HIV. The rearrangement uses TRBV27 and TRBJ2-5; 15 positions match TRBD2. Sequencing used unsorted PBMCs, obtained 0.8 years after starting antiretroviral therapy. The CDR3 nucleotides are TGTGCCAGCAAGCGATCCGGACTAGCGGGGGGGAAGGAGACCCAGTACTTC. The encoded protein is CASKRSGLAGGKETQYF.